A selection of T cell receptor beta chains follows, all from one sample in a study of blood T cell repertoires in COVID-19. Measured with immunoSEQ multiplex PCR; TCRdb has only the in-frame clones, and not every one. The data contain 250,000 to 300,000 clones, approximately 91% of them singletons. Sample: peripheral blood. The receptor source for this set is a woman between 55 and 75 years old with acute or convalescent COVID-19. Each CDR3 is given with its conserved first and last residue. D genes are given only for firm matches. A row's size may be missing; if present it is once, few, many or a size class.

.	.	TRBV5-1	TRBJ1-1	CASSLDQAAGAFF	TGCGCCAGCAGCTTGGACCAGGCCGCGGGAGCTTTCTTT
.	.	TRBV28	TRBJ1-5	CASRQGRSNQPQHF	TGTGCCAGCAGGCAGGGTCGCAGCAATCAGCCCCAGCATTTT
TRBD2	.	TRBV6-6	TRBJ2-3	CASRTGGDTQYF	TGTGCCAGCAGAACGGGGGGGGATACGCAGTATTTT
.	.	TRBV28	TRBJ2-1	CASLQGNEQFF	TGTGCCAGCCTTCAGGGCAATGAGCAGTTCTTC
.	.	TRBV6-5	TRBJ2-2	CASSPSFGGELFF	TGTGCCAGCAGCCCCTCTTTCGGCGGGGAGCTGTTTTTT
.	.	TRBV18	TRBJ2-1	CASSPPGQFPYNEQFF	TGTGCCAGCTCACCACCGGGGCAGTTCCCCTACAATGAGCAGTTCTTC
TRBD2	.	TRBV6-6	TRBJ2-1	CASSFSSGEYYNEQFF	TGTGCCAGCAGTTTTTCTAGCGGGGAGTACTACAATGAGCAGTTCTTC
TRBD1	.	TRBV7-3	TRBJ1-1	CASSLSGGAGTEAFF	TGTGCCAGCAGCTTGTCAGGGGGCGCGGGCACTGAAGCTTTCTTT
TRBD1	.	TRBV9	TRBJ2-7	CASSVGRTGVYEQYF	TGTGCCAGCAGCGTCGGGAGGACAGGGGTTTACGAGCAGTACTTC
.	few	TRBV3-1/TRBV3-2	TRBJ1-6	CASSQGTGSYNSPLHF	TGTGCCAGCAGCCAAGGAACAGGGTCTTATAATTCACCCCTCCACTTT
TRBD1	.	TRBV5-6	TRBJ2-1	CASSKDRGSYNEQFF	TGTGCCAGCAGCAAGGACAGGGGCTCCTACAATGAGCAGTTCTTC
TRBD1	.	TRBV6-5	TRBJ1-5	CASSSQGVSNQPQHF	TGTGCCAGCAGTTCACAGGGGGTTAGCAATCAGCCCCAGCATTTT
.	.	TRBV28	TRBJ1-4	CASSRGQSHEKLFF	TGTGCCAGCAGTCGAGGACAGTCTCATGAAAAACTGTTTTTT
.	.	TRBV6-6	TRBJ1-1	CASSGRQALGTEAFF	TGTGCCAGCAGTGGACGACAGGCCTTGGGCACTGAAGCTTTCTTT
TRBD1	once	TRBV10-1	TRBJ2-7	CANQTGTGLYEQYF	TGCGCCAACCAAACCGGGACAGGGTTGTACGAGCAGTACTTC
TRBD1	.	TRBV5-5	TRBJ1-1	CASSLVTGGGTEAFF	TGTGCCAGCAGCTTGGTTACAGGGGGCGGCACTGAAGCTTTCTTT
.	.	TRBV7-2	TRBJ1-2	CASSLHQGNTYGYTF	TGTGCCAGCAGCTTACATCAGGGGAACACCTATGGCTACACCTTC
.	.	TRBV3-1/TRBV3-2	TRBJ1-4	CALTGGRPNEKLFF	TGTGCCCTCACCGGCGGCAGACCTAATGAAAAACTGTTTTTT
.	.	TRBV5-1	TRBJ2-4	CASKPQGGNIQYF	TGCGCCAGCAAACCCCAGGGTGGGAACATTCAGTACTTC
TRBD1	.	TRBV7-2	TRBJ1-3	CASSYQGGGNTIYF	TGTGCCAGCAGCTATCAGGGGGGAGGAAACACCATATATTTT
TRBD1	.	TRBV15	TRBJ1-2	CATSRRGQGVYGYTF	TGTGCCACCAGCAGGCGAGGACAGGGAGTCTATGGCTACACCTTC
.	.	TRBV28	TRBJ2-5	CASRGGSTGKETQYF	TGTGCCAGCAGGGGTGGGAGTACTGGGAAAGAGACCCAGTACTTC
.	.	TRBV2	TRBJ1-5	CASSGGGVGNQPQHF	TGTGCCAGCAGTGGAGGAGGGGTCGGGAATCAGCCCCAGCATTTT
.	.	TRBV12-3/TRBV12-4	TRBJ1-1	CASSFDRNTEAFF	TGTGCCAGCAGTTTCGACAGGAACACTGAAGCTTTCTTT
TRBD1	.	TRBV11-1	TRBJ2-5	CASSQGQVETQYF	TGTGCCAGCAGCCAAGGACAGGTAGAGACCCAGTACTTC
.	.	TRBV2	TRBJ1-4	CASSEGAREKLFF	TGTGCCAGCAGTGAGGGGGCGAGGGAAAAACTGTTTTTT
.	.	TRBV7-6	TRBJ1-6	CASSLRGTENSPLHF	TGTGCCAGCAGCTTAAGGGGGACGGAGAATTCACCCCTCCACTTT
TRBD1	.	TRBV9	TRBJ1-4	CASSEDRRNEKLFF	TGTGCCAGCAGCGAGGACAGGCGGAACGAAAAACTGTTTTTT
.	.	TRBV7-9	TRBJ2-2	CASSYRLFKNTGELFF	TGTGCCAGCAGCTACCGACTCTTTAAAAACACCGGGGAGCTGTTTTTT
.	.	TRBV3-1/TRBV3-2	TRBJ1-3	CASSEGRFNSGNTIYF	TGTGCCAGCAGCGAGGGGAGGTTTAACTCTGGAAACACCATATATTTT
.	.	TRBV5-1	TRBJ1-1	CASSVTGSNTEAFF	TGCGCCAGCAGCGTGACAGGATCGAACACTGAAGCTTTCTTT
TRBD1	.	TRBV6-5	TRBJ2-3	CASTTGTGTQYF	TGTGCCAGTACGACCGGGACAGGGACGCAGTATTTT
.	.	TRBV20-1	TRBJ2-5	CSASQGTQYF	TGCAGTGCTTCCCAGGGGACCCAGTACTTC
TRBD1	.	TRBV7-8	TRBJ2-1	CASSLRTGVGNEQFF	TGTGCCAGCAGCCTTAGGACAGGTGTGGGCAATGAGCAGTTCTTC
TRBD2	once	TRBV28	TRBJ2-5	CASSPGGAGDETQYF	TGTGCCAGCAGTCCCGGGGGGGCAGGGGACGAGACCCAGTACTTC
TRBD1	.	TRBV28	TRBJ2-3	CASSPRQGYTDTQYF	TGTGCCAGCAGTCCCCGACAGGGGTACACAGATACGCAGTATTTT
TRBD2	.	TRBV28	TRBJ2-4	CASSGLAGAKNIQYF	TGTGCCAGCAGCGGACTAGCGGGAGCCAAAAACATTCAGTACTTC
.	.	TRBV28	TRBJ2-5	CASSLTVPETQYF	TGTGCCAGCAGCCTTACGGTTCCAGAGACCCAGTACTTC
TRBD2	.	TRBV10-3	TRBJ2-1	CAISDKASGNNEQFF	TGTGCCATCAGTGATAAGGCTAGCGGGAACAATGAGCAGTTCTTC
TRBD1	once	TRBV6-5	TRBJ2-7	CASIAGTGTYEQYF	TGTGCCAGCATCGCCGGGACAGGGACCTACGAGCAGTACTTC
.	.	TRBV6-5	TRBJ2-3	CASSYTRADTQYF	TGTGCCAGCAGTTACACCAGGGCGGATACGCAGTATTTT
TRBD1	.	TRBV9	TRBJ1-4	CASSPWTGGGEKLFF	TGTGCCAGCAGCCCCTGGACAGGGGGCGGTGAAAAACTGTTTTTT
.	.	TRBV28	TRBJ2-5	CAVSQETQYF	TGTGCCGTCTCCCAAGAGACCCAGTACTTC
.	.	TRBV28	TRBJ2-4	CASRLTGAKNIQYF	TGTGCCAGCAGATTAACAGGGGCCAAAAACATTCAGTACTTC
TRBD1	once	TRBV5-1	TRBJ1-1	CASSFQGGATTEAFF	TGCGCCAGCAGCTTCCAGGGGGGCGCGACCACTGAAGCTTTCTTT
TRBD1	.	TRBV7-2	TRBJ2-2	CASSLGQGDTGELFF	TGTGCCAGCAGCCTGGGACAGGGGGACACCGGGGAGCTGTTTTTT
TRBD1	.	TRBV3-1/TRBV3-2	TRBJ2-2	CASSPTGVNTGELFF	TGTGCCAGCAGCCCGACAGGGGTTAACACCGGGGAGCTGTTTTTT
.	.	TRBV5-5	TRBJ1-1	CASSLTPKGLGTMNTEAFF	TGTGCCAGCAGCTTGACGCCCAAGGGACTCGGAACTATGAACACTGAAGCTTTCTTT
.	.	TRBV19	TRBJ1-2	CASSLAGGTNYGYTF	TGTGCCAGTAGCTTGGCCGGGGGGACTAACTATGGCTACACCTTC
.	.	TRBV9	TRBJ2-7	CASSPGNSYEQYF	TGTGCCAGCAGCCCCGGGAACTCCTACGAGCAGTACTTC
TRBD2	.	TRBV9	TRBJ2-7	CASSVVSGSYEQYF	TGTGCCAGCAGCGTAGTAAGCGGGAGCTACGAGCAGTACTTC
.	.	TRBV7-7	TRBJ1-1	CASSQDGGTEAFF	TGTGCTAGCTCCCAGGACGGGGGCACTGAAGCTTTCTTT
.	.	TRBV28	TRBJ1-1	CASSFRNTEAFF	TGTGCCAGCAGTTTCAGGAACACTGAAGCTTTCTTT